This T cell receptor beta chain was profiled in a study of CD8 T cells in ankylosing spondylitis. Study results and caveats: Clones linked with disease were CD8+ and fairly uncommon in the peripheral blood. Reportedly, matched ankylosing spondylitis synovial fluid was significantly enriched for disease-linked clones. Several of the motif variants were reported before in synovial fluid and blood from reactive arthritis. Eight highly homologous variants made up a TCR beta motif, and this motif appeared characteristic of ankylosing spondylitis blood.

TCRdb itself ran the 5' RACE reads through MiXCR, one entry per CDR3 protein. The sample shows 250,000 to 400,000 distinct CDR3 sequences, approximately 10% of them seen only once. In this sample, this clonotype turned up many times. Antigen unknown. Sequenced material: blood, either unsorted or a sorted T cell fraction (not recorded which). The TCR comes from a female donor with ankylosing spondylitis or in good health (not recorded which).

The CDR3 sequence: CSGRGPAGELFF. CDR3 coding DNA: TGCAGTGGCCGGGGGCCGGCCGGGGAGCTGTTTTTT. The V call is TRBV20-1, the J call TRBJ2-2; D is perhaps TRBD1 or TRBD2 (6 bases each). There are 12 residues in the CDR3. CDR1 is DFQATT, CDR2 SNEGSKA, per germline (reference sequence). V was shortened by 7 bases and J by 6 bases, with 12 bases between the two germline ends.